This T cell receptor beta chain comes out of a study of blood T cell repertoires in COVID-19. Authors' data handling: Scientists estimated how many nucleated cells there were by amplifying reference gene primers. Measured with immunoSEQ multiplex PCR; TCRdb has only the in-frame clones, and not every one. V and J calls plus clone size are reproduced from that table; the DNA served to infer D and trimming. The profile shows about 320,000 clones, roughly nine tenths of them singletons. Germline assignment: CDR1 SGHTA and CDR2 FQGNSA. CDR3 size: 14 residues. V was cut by 1 base and J by 3 bases, with 9 bases left in between. The table lists this clone with a few counts. Recovery among Cohort 3 donors was established by two negative PCRs, clearance, or symptom resolution.

The sequence was collected from a man in his 60s who had recovered from COVID-19. The V gene is TRBV7-2, the J gene TRBJ1-2, with a possible D match to TRBD1 (5 bases). The sequencing input was PBMCs or T cells enriched from blood (not recorded which). The CDR3 sequence is CASSLGGGDYGYTF. DNA of the CDR3: TGTGCCAGCAGCTTAGGTGGGGGGGACTATGGCTACACCTTC.